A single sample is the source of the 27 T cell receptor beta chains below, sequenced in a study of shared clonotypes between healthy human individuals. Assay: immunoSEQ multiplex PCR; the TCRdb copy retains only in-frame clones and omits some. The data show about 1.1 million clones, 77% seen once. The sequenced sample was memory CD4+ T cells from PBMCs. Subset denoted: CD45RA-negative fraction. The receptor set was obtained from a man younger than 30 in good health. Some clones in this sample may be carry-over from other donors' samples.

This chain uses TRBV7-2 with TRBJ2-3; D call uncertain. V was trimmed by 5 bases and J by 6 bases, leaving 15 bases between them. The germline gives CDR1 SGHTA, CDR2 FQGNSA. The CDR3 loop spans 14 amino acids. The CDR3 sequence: CASSVRAGRDTQYF. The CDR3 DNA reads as TGTGCCAGCAGCGTCCGAGCAGGTCGGGATACGCAGTATTTT.

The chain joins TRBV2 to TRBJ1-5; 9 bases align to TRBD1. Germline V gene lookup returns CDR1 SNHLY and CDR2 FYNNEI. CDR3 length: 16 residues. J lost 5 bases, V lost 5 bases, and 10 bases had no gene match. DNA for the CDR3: TGTGCCAGCAGTCCACAGGGGACAGGGTTGGATCAGCCCCAGCATTTT. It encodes CASSPQGTGLDQPQHF.

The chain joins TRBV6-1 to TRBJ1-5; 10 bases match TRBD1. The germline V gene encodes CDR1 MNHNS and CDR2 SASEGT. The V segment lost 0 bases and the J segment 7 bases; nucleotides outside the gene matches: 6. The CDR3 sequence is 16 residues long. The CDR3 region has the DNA TGTGCCAGCAGTGAAGCGTTGGGACAGGGGCGACAGCCCCAGCATTTT. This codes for CASSEALGQGRQPQHF.

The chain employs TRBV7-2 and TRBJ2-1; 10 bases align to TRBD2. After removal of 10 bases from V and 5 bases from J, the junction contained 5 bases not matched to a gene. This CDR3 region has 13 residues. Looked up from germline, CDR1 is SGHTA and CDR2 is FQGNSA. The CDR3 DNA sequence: TGTGCCACCGGGACTAGCGTCAACAATGAGCAGTTCTTC. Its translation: CATGTSVNNEQFF.

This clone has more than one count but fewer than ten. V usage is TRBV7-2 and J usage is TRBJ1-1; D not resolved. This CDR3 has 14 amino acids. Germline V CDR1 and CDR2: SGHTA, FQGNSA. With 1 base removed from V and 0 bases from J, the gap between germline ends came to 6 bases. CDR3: CASSLGLVNTEAFF. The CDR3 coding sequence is TGTGCCAGCAGCTTAGGATTGGTGAACACTGAAGCTTTCTTT.

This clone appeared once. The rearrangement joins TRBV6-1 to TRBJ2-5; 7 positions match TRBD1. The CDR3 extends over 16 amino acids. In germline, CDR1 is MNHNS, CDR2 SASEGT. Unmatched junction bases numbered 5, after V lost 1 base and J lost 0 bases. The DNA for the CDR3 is TGTGCCAGCAGTGAAGAGTGGACAGGCAACCAAGAGACCCAGTACTTC. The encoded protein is CASSEEWTGNQETQYF.

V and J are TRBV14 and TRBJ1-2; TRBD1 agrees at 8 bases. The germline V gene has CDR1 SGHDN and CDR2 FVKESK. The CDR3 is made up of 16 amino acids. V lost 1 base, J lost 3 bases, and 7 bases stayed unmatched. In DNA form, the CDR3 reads TGTGCCAGCAGCCAAGCCGGGACAGGACTCGACTATGGCTACACCTTC. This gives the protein CASSQAGTGLDYGYTF.

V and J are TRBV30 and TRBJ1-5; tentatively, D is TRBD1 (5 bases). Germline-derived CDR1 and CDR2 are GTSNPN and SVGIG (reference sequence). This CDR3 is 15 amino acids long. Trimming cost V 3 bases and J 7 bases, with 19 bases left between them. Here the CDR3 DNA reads TGTGCCTGGAGCTGGGGACTCGGACCGGAACAGCCCCAGCATTTT. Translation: CAWSWGLGPEQPQHF. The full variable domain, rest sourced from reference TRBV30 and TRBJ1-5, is SQTIHQWPATLVQPVGSPLSLECTVEGTSNPNLYWYRQAAGRGLQLLFYSVGIGQISSEVPQNLSASRPQDRQFILSSKKLLLSDSGFYLCAWSWGLGPEQPQHFGDGTRLSIL.

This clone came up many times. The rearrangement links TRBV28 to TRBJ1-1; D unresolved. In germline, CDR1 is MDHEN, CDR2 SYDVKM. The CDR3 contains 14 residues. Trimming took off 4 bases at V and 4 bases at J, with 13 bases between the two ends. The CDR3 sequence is CASSSTLRVTEAFF. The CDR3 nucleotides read TGTGCCAGCAGTTCAACTCTTAGGGTCACTGAAGCTTTCTTT.

The CDR3 DNA reads as TGCGCCAGCAGCTTTGAGGGAGCGGGATCCCAAGAGACCCAGTACTTC. Its protein is CASSFEGAGSQETQYF. The chain recombines TRBV5-1 with TRBJ2-5; TRBD2 agrees at 7 bases. CDR1 and CDR2 from the germline V gene are SGHRS and YFSETQ. The CDR3 loop spans 16 amino acids. J lost 1 base, V lost 2 bases, and 8 bases had no gene match.

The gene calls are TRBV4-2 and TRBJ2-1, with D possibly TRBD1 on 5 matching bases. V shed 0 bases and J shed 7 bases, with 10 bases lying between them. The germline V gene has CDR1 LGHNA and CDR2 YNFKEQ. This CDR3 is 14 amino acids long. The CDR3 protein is CASSQEWSGNEQFF. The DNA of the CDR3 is TGTGCCAGCAGCCAAGAGTGGTCAGGGAATGAGCAGTTCTTC.

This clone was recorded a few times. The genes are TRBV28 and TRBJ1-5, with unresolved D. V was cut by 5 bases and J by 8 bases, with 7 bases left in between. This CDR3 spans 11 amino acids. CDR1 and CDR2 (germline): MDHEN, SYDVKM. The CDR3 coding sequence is TGTGCCAGCAGTGCCCATGAGCCCCAGCATTTT. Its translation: CASSAHEPQHF.

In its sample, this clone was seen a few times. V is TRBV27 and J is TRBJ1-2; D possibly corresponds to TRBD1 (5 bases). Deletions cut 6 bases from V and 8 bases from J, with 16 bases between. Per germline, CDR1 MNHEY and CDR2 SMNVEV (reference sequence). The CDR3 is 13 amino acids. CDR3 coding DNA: TGTGCCAGCAGGCAGTGGAATGGGGACGGCTACACCTTC. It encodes CASRQWNGDGYTF.

The CDR3 coding sequence is TGTGCCAGCAGGATGGGACAGGGGACCCACGAGCAGTACTTC. Residues: CASRMGQGTHEQYF. V usage is TRBV6-6 and J usage is TRBJ2-7; 10 bases are shared with TRBD1. Germline V CDR1 and CDR2: MNHNY, SVGAGI (reference sequence). The CDR3 loop spans 14 amino acids. Trimming at V came to 6 bases and at J to 5 bases, leaving 7 bases not matched to a gene.

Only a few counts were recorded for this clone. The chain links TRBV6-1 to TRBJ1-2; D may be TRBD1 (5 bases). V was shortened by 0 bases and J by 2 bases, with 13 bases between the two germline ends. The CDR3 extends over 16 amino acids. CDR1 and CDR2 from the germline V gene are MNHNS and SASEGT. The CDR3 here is CASSEAGSRGNYGYTF. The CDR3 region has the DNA TGTGCCAGCAGTGAAGCTGGGTCTCGGGGGAACTATGGCTACACCTTC.

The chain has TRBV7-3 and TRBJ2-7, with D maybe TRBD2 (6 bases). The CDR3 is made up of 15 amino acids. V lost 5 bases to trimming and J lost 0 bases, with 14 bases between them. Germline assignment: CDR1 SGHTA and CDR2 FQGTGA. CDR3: CASSLSGGTSYEQYF. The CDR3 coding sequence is TGTGCCAGCAGCCTTAGCGGAGGGACCTCCTACGAGCAGTACTTC.

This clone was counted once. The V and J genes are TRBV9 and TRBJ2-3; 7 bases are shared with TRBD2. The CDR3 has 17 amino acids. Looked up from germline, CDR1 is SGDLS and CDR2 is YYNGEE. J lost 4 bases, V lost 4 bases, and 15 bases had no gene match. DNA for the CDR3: TGTGCCAGCAGCCCCCCGAGGGGCGGGAGAGGGGCAGATACGCAGTATTTT. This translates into CASSPPRGGRGADTQYF.

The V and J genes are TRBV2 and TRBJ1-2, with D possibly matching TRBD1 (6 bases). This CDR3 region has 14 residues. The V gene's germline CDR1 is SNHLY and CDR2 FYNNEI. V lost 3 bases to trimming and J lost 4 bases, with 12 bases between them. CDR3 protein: CASSEIKGGYGYTF. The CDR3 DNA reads TGTGCCAGCAGTGAGATTAAGGGGGGCTATGGCTACACCTTC.

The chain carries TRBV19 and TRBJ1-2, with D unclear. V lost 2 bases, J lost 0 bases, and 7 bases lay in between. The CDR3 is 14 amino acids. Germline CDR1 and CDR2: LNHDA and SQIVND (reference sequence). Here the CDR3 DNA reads TGTGCCAGTAGTATACCTACCTCTAACTATGGCTACACCTTC. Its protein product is CASSIPTSNYGYTF.

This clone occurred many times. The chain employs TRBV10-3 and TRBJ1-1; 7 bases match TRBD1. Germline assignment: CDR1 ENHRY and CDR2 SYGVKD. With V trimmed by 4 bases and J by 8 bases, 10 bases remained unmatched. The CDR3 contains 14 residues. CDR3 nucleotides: TGTGCCATCAGTGCTGGGGCCGGGGACAGAGAAGCTTTCTTT. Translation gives CAISAGAGDREAFF.

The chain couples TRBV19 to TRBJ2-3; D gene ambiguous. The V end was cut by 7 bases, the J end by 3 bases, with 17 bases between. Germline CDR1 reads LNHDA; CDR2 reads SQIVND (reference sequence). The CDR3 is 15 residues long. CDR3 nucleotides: TGTGCCAGTACCCCATCCGCGCCCCGAACAGATACGCAGTATTTT. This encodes CASTPSAPRTDTQYF.

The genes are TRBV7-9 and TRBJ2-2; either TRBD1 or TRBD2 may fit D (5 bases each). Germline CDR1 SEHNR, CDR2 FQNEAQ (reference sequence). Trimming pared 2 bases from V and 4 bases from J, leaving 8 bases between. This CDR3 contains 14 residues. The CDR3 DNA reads TGTGCCAGCAGCTTACTTGGGACCACCGGGGAGCTGTTTTTT. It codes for CASSLLGTTGELFF.

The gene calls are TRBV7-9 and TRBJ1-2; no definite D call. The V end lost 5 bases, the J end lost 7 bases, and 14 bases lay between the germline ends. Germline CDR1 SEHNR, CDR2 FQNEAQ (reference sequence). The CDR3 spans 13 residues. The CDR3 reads CASSLGEAAGYTF. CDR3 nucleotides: TGTGCCAGCAGCCTTGGGGAGGCCGCTGGCTACACCTTC.

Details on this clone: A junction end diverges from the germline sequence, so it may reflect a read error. CDR3 nucleotide sequence: TGTGCCAGCAACTTAGATCCACCCCAGAACACCGGGGAGCTGTTTTTT. Translated: CASNLDPPQNTGELFF. The V gene is TRBV7-2, the J gene TRBJ2-2, with D hard to call. Looked up from germline, CDR1 is SGHTA and CDR2 is FQGNSA. The CDR3 has 16 residues. The variable domain in full, with the rest retrieved from reference TRBV7-2 and TRBJ2-2, is GAGVSQSPSNKVTEKGKDVELRCDPISGHTALYWYRQSLGQGLEFLIYFQGNSAPDKSGLPSDRFSAERTGGSVSTLTIQRTQQEDSAVYLCASNLDPPQNTGELFFGEGSRLTVL.

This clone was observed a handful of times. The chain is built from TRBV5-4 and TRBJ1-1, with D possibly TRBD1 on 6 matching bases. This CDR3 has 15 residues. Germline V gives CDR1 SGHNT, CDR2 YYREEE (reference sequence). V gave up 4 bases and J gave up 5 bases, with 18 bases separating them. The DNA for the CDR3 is TGTGCCAGCAGCAACAACAGGGCCCAGCGGACTGAAGCTTTCTTT. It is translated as CASSNNRAQRTEAFF. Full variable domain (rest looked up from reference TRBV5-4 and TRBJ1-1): ETGVTQSPTHLIKTRGQQVTLRCSSQSGHNTVSWYQQALGQGPQFIFQYYREEENGRGNFPPRFSGLQFPNYSSELNVNALELDDSALYLCASSNNRAQRTEAFFGQGTRLTVV.

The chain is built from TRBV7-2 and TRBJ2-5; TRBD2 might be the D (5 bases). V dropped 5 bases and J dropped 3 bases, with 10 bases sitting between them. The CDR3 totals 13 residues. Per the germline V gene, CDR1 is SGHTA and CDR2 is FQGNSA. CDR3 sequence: CASSPTREETQYF. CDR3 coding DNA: TGTGCCAGCAGCCCAACTAGAGAAGAGACCCAGTACTTC. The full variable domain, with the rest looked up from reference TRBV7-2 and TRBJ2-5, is GAGVSQSPSNKVTEKGKDVELRCDPISGHTALYWYRQSLGQGLEFLIYFQGNSAPDKSGLPSDRFSAERTGGSVSTLTIQRTQQEDSAVYLCASSPTREETQYFGPGTRLLVL.

CDR3: CASSLGPGEHYGYTF. CDR3 bases: TGTGCCAGCAGCTTAGGTCCAGGGGAGCACTATGGCTACACCTTC. The gene calls are TRBV7-6 and TRBJ1-2, with D maybe TRBD1 (6 bases). The germline V gene has CDR1 SGHVS and CDR2 FNYEAQ. The V and J ends lost 1 base and 3 bases respectively, with 12 bases between them. The CDR3 has 15 residues.